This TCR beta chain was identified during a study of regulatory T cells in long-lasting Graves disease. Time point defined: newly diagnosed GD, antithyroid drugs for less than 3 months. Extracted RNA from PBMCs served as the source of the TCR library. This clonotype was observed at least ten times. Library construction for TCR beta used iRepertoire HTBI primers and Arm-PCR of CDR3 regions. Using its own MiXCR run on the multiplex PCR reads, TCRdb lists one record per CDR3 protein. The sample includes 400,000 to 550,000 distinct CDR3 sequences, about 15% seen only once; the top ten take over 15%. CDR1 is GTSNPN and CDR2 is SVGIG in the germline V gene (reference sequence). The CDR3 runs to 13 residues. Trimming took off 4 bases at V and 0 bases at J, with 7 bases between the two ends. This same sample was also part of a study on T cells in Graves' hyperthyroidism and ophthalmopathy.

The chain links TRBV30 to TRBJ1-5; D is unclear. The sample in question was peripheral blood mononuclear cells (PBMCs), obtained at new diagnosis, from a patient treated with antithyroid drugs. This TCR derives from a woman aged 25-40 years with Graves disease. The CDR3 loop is CAWTTDSNQPQHF. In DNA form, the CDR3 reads TGTGCCTGGACAACCGATAGCAATCAGCCCCAGCATTTT.